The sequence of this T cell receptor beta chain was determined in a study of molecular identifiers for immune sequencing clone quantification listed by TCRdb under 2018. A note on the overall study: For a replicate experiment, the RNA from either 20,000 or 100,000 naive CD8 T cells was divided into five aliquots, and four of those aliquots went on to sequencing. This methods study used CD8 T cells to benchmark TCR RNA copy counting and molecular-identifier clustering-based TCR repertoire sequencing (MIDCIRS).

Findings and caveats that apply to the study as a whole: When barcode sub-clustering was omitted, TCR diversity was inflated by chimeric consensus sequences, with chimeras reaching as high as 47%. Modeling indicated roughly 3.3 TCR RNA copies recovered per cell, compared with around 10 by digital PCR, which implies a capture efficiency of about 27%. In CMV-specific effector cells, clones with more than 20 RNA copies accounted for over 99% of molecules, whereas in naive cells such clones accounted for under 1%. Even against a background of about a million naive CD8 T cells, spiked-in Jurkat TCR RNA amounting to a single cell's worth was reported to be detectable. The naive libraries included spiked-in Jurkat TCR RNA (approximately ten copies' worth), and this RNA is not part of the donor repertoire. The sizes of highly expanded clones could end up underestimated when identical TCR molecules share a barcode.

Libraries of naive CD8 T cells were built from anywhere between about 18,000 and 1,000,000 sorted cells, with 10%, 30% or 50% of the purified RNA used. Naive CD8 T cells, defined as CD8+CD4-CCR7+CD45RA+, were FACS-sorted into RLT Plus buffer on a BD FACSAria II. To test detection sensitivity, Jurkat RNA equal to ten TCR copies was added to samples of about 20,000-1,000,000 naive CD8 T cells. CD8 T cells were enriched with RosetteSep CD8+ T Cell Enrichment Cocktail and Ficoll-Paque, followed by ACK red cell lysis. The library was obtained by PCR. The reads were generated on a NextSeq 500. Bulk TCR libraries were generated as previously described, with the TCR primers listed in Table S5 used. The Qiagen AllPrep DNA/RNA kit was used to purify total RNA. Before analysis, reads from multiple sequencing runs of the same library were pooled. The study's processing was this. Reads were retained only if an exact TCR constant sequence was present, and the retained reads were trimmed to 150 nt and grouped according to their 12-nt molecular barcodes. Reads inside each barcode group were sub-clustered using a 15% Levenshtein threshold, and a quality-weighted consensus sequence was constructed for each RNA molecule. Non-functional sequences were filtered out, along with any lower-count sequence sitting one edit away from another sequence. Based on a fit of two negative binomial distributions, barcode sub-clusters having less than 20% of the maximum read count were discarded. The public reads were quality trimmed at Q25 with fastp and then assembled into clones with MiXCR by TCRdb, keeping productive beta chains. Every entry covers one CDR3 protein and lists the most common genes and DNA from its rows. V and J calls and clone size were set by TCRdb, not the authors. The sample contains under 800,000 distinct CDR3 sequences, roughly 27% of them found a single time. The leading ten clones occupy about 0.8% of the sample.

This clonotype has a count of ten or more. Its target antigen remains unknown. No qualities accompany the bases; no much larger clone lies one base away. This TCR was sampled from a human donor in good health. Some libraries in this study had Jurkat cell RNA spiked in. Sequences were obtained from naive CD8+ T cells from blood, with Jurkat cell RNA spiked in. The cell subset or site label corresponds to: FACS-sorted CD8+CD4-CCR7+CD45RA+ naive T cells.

The CDR3 corresponds to CASSGYRSTDTQYF. In nucleotide form, the sequence is TGTGCCAGCAGTGGTTATAGGAGCACAGATACGCAGTATTTT. The rearranged segments are TRBV25-1 and TRBJ2-3, with the D gene not confidently named. The germline V gene provides CDR1 MGHDK and CDR2 SYGVNS. The CDR3, cysteine through phenylalanine, is 14 amino acids long. Kept here is only the CDR3 DNA, which spans 42 bases and is read in frame from base 1. Deletion took 4 bases off V and 0 bases off J, with a span of 8 bases between the germline ends. The CDR3, completed at both ends by the reference TRBV25-1 and TRBJ2-3 genes, gives the full variable domain EADIYQTPRYLVIGTGKKITLECSQTMGHDKMYWYQQDPGMELHLIHYSYGVNSTEKGDLSSESTVSRIRTEHFPLTLESARPSHTSQYLCASSGYRSTDTQYFGPGTRLTVL.